The 5 T cell receptor beta chains below come from one sample, sequenced in a study of Ad26.COV2.S vaccination and SARS-CoV-2 variants. Treatment indicated: approximately 18 received Ad26.COV2.S at low or high dose, single or two shots; 5 received placebo; per-sample allocation not given. Day 63 following the first vaccine or placebo injection was when the samples were taken. Clones were sequenced by immunoSEQ multiplex PCR, and TCRdb holds only the in-frame ones, with some missing. The data show roughly 460,000 clones, roughly nine tenths seen once. The source was peripheral blood, collected in a trial of Ad26.COV2.S vaccine versus placebo. The receptors come from a person between 18 and 65 years old who received the Ad26.COV2.S COVID-19 vaccine or a placebo.

The chain has TRBV6-6 and TRBJ1-3; D is uncertain. This CDR3 is 13 amino acids long. Looked up from germline, CDR1 is MNHNY and CDR2 is SVGAGI (reference sequence). Trimming pared 2 bases from V and 8 bases from J, leaving 10 bases between. CDR3 nucleotides: TGTGCCAGCAGTTACGGGGAGTGGGACACCATATATTTT. It is translated as CASSYGEWDTIYF.

The chain uses TRBV12-3 or TRBV12-4 and TRBJ1-1; D ambiguous. V was cut by 7 bases and J by 0 bases, with 9 bases left in between. The CDR3 extends over 13 amino acids. In DNA, the CDR3 is TGTGCCAGCACTTGGACGATGAACACTGAAGCTTTCTTT. Translating gives CASTWTMNTEAFF.

The rearrangement uses TRBV15 and TRBJ1-2; D possibly corresponds to TRBD1 (5 bases). The germline V and J ends were trimmed by 3 bases and 4 bases, with 9 bases remaining between them. In germline, CDR1 is LNHNV, CDR2 YYDKDF (reference sequence). The CDR3 totals 13 residues. The CDR3 nucleotides are TGTGCCACCAGCAGCAGGGAGGGCTATGGCTACACCTTC. It translates to CATSSREGYGYTF. The complete variable domain, with remaining parts taken from reference TRBV15 and TRBJ1-2, reads DAMVIQNPRYQVTQFGKPVTLSCSQTLNHNVMYWYQQKSSQAPKLLFHYYDKDFNNEADTPDNFQSRRPNTSFCFLDIRSPGLGDTAMYLCATSSREGYGYTFGSGTRLTVV.

This chain joins TRBV29-1 and TRBJ2-1, with no clear D. Germline CDR1 and CDR2: SQVTM and ANQGSEA. CDR3 length equals 12 residues. Trimming removed 6 bases at V and 7 bases at J, with 13 bases between. CDR3 protein: CSVYGVLNEQFF. The CDR3, as DNA: TGCAGCGTCTATGGAGTTTTGAATGAGCAGTTCTTC.

The chain couples TRBV9 to TRBJ2-2; 12 bases fit TRBD2. The trim removed 3 bases at V and 6 bases at J, leaving 9 bases unmatched. Germline V gene lookup returns CDR1 SGDLS and CDR2 YYNGEE. The CDR3 spans 17 residues. CDR3 sequence: CASSGRLAGVRPGELFF. CDR3 coding DNA: TGTGCCAGCAGCGGACGACTAGCGGGAGTCCGTCCCGGGGAGCTGTTTTTT.